This T cell receptor beta chain was sequenced during a study of T cell responses to AZD1222 COVID-19 vaccine. Notes on this clone: What it binds is unknown.

Study-wide results and limits: Clonal diversity may have been underestimated in mostly white British donors. Vaccine-associated CD4 TCRs spanned spike, dominant at 160-218 and 743-854.

Here immunoSEQ multiplex PCR was the method, and the copy in TCRdb shows in-frame clones only, minus some. The sample lists fewer than 40,000 clones, over 75% seen once, with approximately 27% in the top ten. This TCR was sampled from an adult who received the MenACWY meningococcal vaccine as a control. Specimen: peripheral blood, collected 28 days after the second dose of the MenACWY control vaccine.

CDR3 amino acids: CASSEWVSNQPQHF. In DNA form, the CDR3 reads TGTGCCAGCAGTGAGTGGGTGAGCAATCAGCCCCAGCATTTT. The chain joins TRBV2 to TRBJ1-5; D unclear. CDR1 is SNHLY, CDR2 FYNNEI, per germline. V shed 3 bases and J shed 1 base, with 7 bases lying between them. The CDR3 totals 14 residues.